These 2 T cell receptor beta chains were all obtained from the same sample, sequenced in a study of a mutant IDH1 vaccine in newly diagnosed glioma. The time point denotes: week 47, end of study. It was 300 ug of mutant IDH1 20-mer peptide that made up each vaccine dose, given with topical imiquimod. Measured with immunoSEQ multiplex PCR; TCRdb has only the in-frame clones, and not every one. The sample holds roughly 51,000 clones, 65% to 85% seen once. No antigen has been identified for these receptors. This specimen consisted of PBMCs, obtained from a glioma patient whose treatment included an IDH1 peptide vaccine. The receptors here all came from a woman in her thirties with glioma. Some clones in this sample may be carry-over from other donors' samples.

The chain is built from TRBV9 and TRBJ2-1; TRBD2 matches at 7 bases. This CDR3 is 15 amino acids long. V was clipped by 0 bases and J by 4 bases; unmatched bases: 4. Germline lookup yields CDR1 SGDLS and CDR2 YYNGEE. CDR3 region: CASSVDGRPYNEQFF. For the CDR3, the DNA is TGTGCCAGCAGCGTAGACGGGAGGCCTTACAATGAGCAGTTCTTC.

The chain combines TRBV30 with TRBJ1-2; D gene uncertain. The germline V gene encodes CDR1 GTSNPN and CDR2 SVGIG (reference sequence). The V and J ends lost 0 bases and 4 bases respectively, with 6 bases between them. CDR3 length: 12 residues. The CDR3 loop reads CAWSVRFYGYTF. The CDR3, as DNA: TGTGCCTGGAGTGTACGGTTCTATGGCTACACCTTC. Looking up the rest from reference TRBV30 and TRBJ1-2 gives the full variable domain: SQTIHQWPATLVQPVGSPLSLECTVEGTSNPNLYWYRQAAGRGLQLLFYSVGIGQISSEVPQNLSASRPQDRQFILSSKKLLLSDSGFYLCAWSVRFYGYTFGSGTRLTVV.